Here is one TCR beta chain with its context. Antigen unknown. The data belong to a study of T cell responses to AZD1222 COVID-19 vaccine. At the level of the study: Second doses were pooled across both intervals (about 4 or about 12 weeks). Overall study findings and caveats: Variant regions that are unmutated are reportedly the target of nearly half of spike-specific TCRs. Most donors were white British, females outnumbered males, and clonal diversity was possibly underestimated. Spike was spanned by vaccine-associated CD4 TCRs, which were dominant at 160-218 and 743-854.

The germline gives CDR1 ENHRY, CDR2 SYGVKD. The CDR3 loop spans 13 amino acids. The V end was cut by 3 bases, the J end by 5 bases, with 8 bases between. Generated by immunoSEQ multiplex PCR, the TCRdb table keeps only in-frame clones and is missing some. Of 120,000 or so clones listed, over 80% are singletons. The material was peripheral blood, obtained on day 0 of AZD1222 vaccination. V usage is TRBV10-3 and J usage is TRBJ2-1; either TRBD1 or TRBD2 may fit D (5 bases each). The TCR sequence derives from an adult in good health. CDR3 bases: TGTGCCATCAGTGACTTGGGGGACAATGAGCAGTTCTTC. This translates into CAISDLGDNEQFF.